This note documents a single T cell receptor beta chain sequence. This record comes from a study of monozygotic twins with inflammatory bowel disease. Germline-derived CDR1 and CDR2 are DFQATT and SNEGSKA (reference sequence). The CDR3 length is 15 residues. No DNA is given; TCRdb re-called the 5' RACE reads and lists each CDR3 protein once. The sample's table shows some 210,000 distinct CDR3 sequences. This chain joins TRBV20-1 and TRBJ1-2; the TCRdb call, TRBD1, lacks DNA for checking. The receptor was isolated from a human donor with ulcerative colitis or Crohn's disease, or a healthy co-twin of an affected twin (not recorded which). The sequenced sample consisted of blood. The CDR3 loop is CSAITGQGAHYGYTF.